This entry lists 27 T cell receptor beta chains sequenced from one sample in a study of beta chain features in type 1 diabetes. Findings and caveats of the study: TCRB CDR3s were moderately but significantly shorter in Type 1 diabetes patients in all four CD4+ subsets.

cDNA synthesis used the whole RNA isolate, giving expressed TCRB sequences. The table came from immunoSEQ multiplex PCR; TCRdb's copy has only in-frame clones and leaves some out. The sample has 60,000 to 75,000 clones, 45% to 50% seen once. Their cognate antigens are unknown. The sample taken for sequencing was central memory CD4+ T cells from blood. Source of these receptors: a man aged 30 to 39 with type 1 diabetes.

The CDR3 loop is CASRGAGAIDYEQYF. The CDR3 DNA is TGTGCCAGCAGGGGGGCAGGGGCCATCGACTACGAGCAGTACTTC. The chain recombines TRBV6-5 with TRBJ2-7; a possible D gene is TRBD1 (6 bases). The V end lost 6 bases, the J end lost 3 bases, and 18 bases lay between the germline ends. The CDR3 is made up of 15 amino acids. The germline CDR1 and CDR2 sequences are MNHEY and SVGAGI.

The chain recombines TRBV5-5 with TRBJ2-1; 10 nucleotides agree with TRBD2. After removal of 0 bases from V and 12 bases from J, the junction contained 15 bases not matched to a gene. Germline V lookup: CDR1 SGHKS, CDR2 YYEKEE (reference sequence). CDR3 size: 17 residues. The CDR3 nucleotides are TGTGCCAGCAGCTTGGCTGTGGGTAGCGGGAGGAACACGGGGCAGTTCTTC. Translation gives CASSLAVGSGRNTGQFF.

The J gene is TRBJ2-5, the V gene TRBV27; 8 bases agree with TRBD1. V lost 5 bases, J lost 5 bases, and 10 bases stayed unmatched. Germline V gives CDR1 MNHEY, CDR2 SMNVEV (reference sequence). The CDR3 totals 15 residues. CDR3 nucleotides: TGTGCCAGCAGTACACGGACAGGGTTGGTTGAGACCCAGTACTTC. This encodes CASSTRTGLVETQYF.

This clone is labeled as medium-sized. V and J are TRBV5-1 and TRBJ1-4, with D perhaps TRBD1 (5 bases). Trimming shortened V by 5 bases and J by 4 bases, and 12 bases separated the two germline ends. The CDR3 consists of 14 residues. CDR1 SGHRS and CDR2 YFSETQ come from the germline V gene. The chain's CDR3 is CASSGGAGNEKLFF. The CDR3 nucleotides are TGCGCCAGCAGTGGGGGAGCGGGTAATGAAAAACTGTTTTTT. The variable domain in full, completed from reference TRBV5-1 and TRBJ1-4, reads KAGVTQTPRYLIKTRGQQVTLSCSPISGHRSVSWYQQTPGQGLQFLFEYFSETQRNKGNFPGRFSGRQFSNSRSEMNVSTLELGDSALYLCASSGGAGNEKLFFGSGTQLSVL.

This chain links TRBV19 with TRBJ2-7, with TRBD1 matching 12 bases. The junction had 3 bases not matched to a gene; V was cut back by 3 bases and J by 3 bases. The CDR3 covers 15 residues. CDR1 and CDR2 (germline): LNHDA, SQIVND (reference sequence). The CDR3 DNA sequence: TGTGCCAGTAGTATGGGGACAGGGGGCTTCTACGAGCAGTACTTC. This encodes CASSMGTGGFYEQYF.

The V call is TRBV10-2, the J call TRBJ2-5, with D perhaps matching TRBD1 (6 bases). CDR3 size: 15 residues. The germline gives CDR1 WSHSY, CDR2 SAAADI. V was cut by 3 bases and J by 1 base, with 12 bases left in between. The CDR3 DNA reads TGCGCCAGCAGTGAACAGGGAGTAGGCCAAGAGACCCAGTACTTC. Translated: CASSEQGVGQETQYF.

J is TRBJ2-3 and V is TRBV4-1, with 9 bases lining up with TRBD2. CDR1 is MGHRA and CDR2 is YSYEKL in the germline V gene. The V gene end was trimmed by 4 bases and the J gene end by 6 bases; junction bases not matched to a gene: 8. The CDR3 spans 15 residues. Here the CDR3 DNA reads TGCGCCAGCAGCCTAGCGGGGGAAAAATCGGATACGCAGTATTTT. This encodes CASSLAGEKSDTQYF.

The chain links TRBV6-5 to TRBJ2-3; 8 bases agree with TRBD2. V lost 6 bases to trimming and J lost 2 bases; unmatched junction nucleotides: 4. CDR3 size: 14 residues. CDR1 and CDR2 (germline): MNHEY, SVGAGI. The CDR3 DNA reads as TGTGCCAGCAGACCAGCGGGGGCCACAGATACGCAGTATTTT. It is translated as CASRPAGATDTQYF.

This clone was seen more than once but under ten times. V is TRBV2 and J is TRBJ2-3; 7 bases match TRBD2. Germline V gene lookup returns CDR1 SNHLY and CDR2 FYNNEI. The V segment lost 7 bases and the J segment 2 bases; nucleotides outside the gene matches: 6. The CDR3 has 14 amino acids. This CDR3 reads CASKRGLLTDTQYF. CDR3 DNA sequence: TGTGCCAGCAAGCGGGGCCTTCTCACAGATACGCAGTATTTT.

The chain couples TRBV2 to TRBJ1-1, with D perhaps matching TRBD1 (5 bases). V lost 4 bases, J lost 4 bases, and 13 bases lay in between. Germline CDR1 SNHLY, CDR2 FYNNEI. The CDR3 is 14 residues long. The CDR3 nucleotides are TGTGCCAGCAGTGTCCAGGGCGGGAGCACTGAAGCTTTCTTT. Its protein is CASSVQGGSTEAFF. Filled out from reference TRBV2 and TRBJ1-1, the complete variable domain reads EPEVTQTPSHQVTQMGQEVILRCVPISNHLYFYWYRQILGQKVEFLVSFYNNEISEKSEIFDDQFSVERPDGSNFTLKIRSTKLEDSAMYFCASSVQGGSTEAFFGQGTRLTVV.

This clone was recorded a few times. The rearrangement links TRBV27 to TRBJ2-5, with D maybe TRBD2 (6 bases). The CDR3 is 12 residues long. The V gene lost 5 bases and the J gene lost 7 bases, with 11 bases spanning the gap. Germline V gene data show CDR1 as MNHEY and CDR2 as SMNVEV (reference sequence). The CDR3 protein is CASSTPAGTQYF. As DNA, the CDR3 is TGTGCCAGCAGTACCCCAGCGGGGACCCAGTACTTC.

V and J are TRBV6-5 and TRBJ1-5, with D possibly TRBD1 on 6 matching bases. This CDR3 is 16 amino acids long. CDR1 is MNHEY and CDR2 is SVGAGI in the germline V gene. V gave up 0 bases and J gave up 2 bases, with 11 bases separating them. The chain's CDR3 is CASSYSQGQRNQPQHF. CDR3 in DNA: TGTGCCAGCAGTTACTCACAGGGTCAGCGCAATCAGCCCCAGCATTTT.

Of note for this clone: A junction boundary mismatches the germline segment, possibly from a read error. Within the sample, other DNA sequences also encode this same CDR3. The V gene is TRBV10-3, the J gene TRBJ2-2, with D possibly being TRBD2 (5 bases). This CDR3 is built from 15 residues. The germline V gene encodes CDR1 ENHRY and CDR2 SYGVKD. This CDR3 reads CAISPLSANTGELFF. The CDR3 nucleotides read TGTGCCATCAGCCCTCTTTCCGCGAACACCGGGGAGCTATTTTTT.

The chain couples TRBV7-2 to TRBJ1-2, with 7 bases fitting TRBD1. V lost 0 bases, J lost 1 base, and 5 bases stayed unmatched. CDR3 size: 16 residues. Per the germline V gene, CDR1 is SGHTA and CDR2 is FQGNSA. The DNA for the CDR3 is TGTGCCAGCAGCTTAGCGTTCAGGGGGAATAACTATGGCTACACCTTC. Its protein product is CASSLAFRGNNYGYTF.

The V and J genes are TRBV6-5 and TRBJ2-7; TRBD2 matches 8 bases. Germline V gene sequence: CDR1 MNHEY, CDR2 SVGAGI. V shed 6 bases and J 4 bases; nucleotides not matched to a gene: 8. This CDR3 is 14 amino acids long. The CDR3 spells CASSPAGTSYEQYF. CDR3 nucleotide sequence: TGTGCCAGCAGCCCTGCCGGGACTAGTTACGAGCAGTACTTC.

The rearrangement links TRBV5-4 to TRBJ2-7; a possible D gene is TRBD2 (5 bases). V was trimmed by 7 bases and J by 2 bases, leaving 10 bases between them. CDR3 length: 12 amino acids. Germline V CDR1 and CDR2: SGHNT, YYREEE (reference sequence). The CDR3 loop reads CASGEGAYEQYF. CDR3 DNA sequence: TGTGCCAGCGGCGAGGGAGCCTACGAGCAGTACTTC.

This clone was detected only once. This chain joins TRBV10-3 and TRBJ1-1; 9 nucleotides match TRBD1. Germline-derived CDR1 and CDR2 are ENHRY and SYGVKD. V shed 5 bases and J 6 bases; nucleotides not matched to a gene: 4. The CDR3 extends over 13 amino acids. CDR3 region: CAISTTGGPEAFF. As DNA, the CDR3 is TGTGCCATCAGTACTACAGGGGGCCCTGAAGCTTTCTTT.

In nucleotides, the CDR3 is TGTGCCAGCAGCCCGGGACAGACAAATTCACCCCTCCACTTT. Its translation: CASSPGQTNSPLHF. The chain combines TRBV7-2 with TRBJ1-6, with 7 nucleotides matching TRBD1. The germline V gene encodes CDR1 SGHTA and CDR2 FQGNSA. CDR3 length: 14 amino acids. V lost 5 bases and J lost 7; bases outside the gene matches: 5.

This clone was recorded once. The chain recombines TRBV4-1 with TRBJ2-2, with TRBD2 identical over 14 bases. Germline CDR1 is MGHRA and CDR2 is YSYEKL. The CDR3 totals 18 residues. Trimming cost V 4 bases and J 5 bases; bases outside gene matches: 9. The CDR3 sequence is CASSPKGTSGSGTGELFF. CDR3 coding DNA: TGCGCCAGCAGCCCAAAAGGGACTAGCGGGAGTGGGACCGGGGAGCTGTTTTTT.

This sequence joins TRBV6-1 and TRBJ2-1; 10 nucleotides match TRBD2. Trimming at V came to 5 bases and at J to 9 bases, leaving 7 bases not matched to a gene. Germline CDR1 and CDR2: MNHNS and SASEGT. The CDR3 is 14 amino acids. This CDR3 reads CASSSERGGVEQFF. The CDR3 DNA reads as TGTGCCAGCAGTTCCGAGCGGGGGGGCGTTGAGCAGTTCTTC.

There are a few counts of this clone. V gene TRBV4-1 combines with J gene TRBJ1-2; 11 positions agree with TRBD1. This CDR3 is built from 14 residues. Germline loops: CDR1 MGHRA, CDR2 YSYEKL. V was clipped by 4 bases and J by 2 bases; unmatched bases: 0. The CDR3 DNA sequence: TGCGCCAGCAGCCGGGACAGGGGGAACTATGGCTACACCTTC. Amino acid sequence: CASSRDRGNYGYTF.

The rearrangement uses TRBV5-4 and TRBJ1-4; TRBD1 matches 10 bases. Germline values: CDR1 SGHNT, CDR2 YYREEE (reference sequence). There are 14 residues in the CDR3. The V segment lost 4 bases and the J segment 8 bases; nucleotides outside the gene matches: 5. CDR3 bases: TGTGCCAGCAGCGGGACAGGGGTTGGGGAAAAACTGTTTTTT. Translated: CASSGTGVGEKLFF.

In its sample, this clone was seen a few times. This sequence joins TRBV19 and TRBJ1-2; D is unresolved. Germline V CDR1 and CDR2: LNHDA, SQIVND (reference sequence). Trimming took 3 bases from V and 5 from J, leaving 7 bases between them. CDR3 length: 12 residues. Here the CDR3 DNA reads TGTGCCAGTAGTATTGAGGGTTATGGCTACACCTTC. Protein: CASSIEGYGYTF.

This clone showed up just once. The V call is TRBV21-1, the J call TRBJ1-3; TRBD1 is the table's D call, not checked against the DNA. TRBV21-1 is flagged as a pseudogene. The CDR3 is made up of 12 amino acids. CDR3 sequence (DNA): TGTGCCACTTCACAGGGTCGGAACACCATATATTTT. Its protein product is CATSQGRNTIYF.

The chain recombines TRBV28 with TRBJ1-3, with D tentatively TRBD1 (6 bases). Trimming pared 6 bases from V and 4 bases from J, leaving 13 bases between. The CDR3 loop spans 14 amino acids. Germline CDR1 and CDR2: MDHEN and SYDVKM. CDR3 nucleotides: TGTGCCAGCAGCTCCCAGGGGAAAGGAAACACCATATATTTT. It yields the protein CASSSQGKGNTIYF. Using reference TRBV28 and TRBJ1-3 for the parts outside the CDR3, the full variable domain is DVKVTQSSRYLVKRTGEKVFLECVQDMDHENMFWYRQDPGLGLRLIYFSYDVKMKEKGDIPEGYSVSREKKERFSLILESASTNQTSMYLCASSSQGKGNTIYFGEGSWLTVV.

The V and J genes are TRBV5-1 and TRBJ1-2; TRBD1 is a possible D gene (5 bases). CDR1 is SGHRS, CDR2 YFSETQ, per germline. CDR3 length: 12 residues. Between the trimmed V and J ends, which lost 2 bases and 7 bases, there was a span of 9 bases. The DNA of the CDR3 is TGCGCCAGCAGCTTTGGGGACTTTGGCTACACCTTC. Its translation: CASSFGDFGYTF. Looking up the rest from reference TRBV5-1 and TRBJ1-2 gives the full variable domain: KAGVTQTPRYLIKTRGQQVTLSCSPISGHRSVSWYQQTPGQGLQFLFEYFSETQRNKGNFPGRFSGRQFSNSRSEMNVSTLELGDSALYLCASSFGDFGYTFGSGTRLTVV.

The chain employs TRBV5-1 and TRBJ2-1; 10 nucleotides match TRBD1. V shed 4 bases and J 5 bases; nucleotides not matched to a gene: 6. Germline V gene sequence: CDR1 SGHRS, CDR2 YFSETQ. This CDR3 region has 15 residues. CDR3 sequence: CASSPWTGGNNEQFF. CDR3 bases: TGCGCCAGCAGCCCGTGGACAGGGGGAAACAATGAGCAGTTCTTC.